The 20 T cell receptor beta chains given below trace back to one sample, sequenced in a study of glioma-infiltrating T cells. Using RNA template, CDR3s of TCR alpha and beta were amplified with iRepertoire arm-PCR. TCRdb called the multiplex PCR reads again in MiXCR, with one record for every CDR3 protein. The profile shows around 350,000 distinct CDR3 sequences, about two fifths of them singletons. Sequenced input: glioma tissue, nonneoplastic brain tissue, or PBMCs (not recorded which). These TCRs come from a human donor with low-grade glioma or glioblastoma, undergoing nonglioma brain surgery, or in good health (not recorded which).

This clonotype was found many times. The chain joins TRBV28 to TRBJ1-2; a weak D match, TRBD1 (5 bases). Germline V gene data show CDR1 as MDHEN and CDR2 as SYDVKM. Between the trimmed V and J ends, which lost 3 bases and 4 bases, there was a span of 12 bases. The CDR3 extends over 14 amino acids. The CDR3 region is CASSLGRQTYGYTF. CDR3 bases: TGTGCCAGCAGTTTGGGGCGGCAGACCTATGGCTACACCTTC.

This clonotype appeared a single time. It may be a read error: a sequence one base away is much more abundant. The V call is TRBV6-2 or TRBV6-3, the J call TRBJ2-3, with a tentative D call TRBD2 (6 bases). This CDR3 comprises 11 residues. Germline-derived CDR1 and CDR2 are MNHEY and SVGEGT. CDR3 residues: CASSQGGTKYF. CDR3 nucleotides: TGTGCCAGCAGTCAGGGAGGTACGAAGTATTTT.

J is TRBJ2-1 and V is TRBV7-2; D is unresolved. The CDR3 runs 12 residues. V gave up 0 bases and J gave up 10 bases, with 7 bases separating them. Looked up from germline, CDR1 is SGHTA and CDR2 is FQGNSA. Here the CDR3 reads CASSLAAREQFF. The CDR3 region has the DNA TGTGCCAGCAGCTTAGCGGCTAGGGAGCAGTTCTTC.

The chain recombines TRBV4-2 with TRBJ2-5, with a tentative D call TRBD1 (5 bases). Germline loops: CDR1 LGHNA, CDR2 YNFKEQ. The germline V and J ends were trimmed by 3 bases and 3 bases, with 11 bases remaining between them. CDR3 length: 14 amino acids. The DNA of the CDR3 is TGTGCCAGCAGCCACCTTACAGGAGAAGAGACCCAGTACTTC. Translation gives CASSHLTGEETQYF.

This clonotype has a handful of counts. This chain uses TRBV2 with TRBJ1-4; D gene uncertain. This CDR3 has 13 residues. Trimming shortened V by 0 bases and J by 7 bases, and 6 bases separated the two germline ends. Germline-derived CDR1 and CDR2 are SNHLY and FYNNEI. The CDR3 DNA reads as TGTGCCAGCAGTGAAGCGCTTCCTGAAAAACTGTTTTTT. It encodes CASSEALPEKLFF.

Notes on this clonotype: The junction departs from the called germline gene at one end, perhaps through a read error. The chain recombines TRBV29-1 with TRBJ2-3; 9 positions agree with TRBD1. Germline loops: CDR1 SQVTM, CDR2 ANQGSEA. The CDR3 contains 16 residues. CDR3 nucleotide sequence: TGCAGCGTTGCACACCACAGGGGGCAAGGCACAGATACGCAGTGTTTT. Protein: CSVAHHRGQGTDTQCF.

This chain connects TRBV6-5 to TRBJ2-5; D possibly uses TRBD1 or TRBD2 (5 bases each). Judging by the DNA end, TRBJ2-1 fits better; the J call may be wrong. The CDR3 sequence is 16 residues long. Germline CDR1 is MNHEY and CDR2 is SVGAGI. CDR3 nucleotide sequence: TGTGCCAGCAGTACTTTACGGGGCACTCGGGGAGAGACCCAGTTCTTC. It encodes CASSTLRGTRGETQFF.

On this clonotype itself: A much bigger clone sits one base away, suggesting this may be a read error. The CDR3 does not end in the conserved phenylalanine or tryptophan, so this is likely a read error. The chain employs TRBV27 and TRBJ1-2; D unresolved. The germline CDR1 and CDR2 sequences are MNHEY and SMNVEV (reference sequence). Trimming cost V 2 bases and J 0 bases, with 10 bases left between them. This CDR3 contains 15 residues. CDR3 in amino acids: CASSLGASANYGYTS. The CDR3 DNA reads TGTGCCAGCAGTTTAGGAGCCAGCGCTAACTATGGCTACACCTCC.

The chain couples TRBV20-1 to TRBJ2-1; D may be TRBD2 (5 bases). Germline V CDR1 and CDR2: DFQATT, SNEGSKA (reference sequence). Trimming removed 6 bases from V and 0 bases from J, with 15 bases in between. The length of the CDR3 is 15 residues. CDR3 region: CSAPDSLVSYNEQFF. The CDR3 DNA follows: TGCAGTGCCCCGGACTCACTAGTCTCCTACAATGAGCAGTTCTTC.

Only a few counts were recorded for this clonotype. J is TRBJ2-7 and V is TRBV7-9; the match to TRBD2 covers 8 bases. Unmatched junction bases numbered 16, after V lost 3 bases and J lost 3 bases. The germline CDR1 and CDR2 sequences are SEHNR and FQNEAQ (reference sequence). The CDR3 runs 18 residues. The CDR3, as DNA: TGTGCCAGCAGCTTCGCCGGTGGTAGCGGGATAGGGGGCTACGAGCAGTACTTC. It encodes CASSFAGGSGIGGYEQYF.

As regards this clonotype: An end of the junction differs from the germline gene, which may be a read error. CDR3 in amino acids: CASGQLAELLF. For the CDR3, the DNA is TGTGCCAGCGGCCAATTAGCGGAGCTCCTCTTC. The chain uses TRBV3-1 and TRBJ2-1, with D possibly matching TRBD2 (6 bases). Germline V gene sequence: CDR1 LGHDT, CDR2 YNNKEL (reference sequence). The CDR3 extends over 11 amino acids.

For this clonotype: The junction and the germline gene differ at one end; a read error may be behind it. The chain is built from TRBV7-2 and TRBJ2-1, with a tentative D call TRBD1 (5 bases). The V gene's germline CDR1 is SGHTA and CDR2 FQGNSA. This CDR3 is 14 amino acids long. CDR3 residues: CASSSGSSYNERFF. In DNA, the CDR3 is TGTGCCAGCAGTTCAGGGTCCTCCTACAATGAGCGGTTCTTC. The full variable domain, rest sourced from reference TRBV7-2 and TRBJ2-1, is GAGVSQSPSNKVTEKGKDVELRCDPISGHTALYWYRQSLGQGLEFLIYFQGNSAPDKSGLPSDRFSAERTGGSVSTLTIQRTQQEDSAVYLCASSSGSSYNERFFGPGTRLTVL.

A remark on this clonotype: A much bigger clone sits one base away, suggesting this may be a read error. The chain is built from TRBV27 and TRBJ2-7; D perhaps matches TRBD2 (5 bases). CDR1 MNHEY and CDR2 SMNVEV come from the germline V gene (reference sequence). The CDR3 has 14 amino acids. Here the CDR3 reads CASSSSPDSHEQYF. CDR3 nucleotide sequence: TGTGCCAGCAGTTCATCCCCGGACTCCCACGAGCAGTACTTC.

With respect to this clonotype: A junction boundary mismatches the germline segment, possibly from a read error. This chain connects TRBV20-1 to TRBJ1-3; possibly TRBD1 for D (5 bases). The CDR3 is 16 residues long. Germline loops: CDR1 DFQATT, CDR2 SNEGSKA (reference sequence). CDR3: CSASGAVLGSGNSIYF. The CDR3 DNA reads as TGCAGTGCTAGTGGGGCGGTTCTGGGCTCTGGAAACAGCATATATTTT.

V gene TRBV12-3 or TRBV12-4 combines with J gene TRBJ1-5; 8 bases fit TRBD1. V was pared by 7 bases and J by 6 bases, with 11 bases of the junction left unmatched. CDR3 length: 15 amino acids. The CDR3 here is CASTQGTGLGQPQHF. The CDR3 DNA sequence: TGTGCCAGCACCCAGGGGACAGGTCTGGGTCAGCCCCAGCATTTT.

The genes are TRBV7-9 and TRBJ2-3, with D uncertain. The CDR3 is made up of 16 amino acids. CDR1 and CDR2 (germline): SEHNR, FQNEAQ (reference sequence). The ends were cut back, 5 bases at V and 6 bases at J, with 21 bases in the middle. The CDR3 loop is CASSPRRLVPRDTQYF. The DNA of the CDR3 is TGTGCCAGCAGCCCCCGCCGTTTGGTTCCGAGGGATACGCAGTATTTT.

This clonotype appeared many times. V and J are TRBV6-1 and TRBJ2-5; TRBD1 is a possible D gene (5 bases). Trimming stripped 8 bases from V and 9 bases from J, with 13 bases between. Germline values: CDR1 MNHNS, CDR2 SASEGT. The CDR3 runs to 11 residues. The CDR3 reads CASLRDFSQYF. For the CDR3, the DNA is TGTGCCAGCCTCAGGGATTTTTCCCAGTACTTC.

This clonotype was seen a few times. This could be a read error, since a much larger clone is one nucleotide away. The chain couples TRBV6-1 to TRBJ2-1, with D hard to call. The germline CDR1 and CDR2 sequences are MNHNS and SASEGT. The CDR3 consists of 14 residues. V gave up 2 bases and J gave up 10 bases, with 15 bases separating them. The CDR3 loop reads CASSENEYTYEQFF. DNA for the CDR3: TGTGCCAGCAGTGAAAATGAATATACCTACGAGCAGTTCTTC.

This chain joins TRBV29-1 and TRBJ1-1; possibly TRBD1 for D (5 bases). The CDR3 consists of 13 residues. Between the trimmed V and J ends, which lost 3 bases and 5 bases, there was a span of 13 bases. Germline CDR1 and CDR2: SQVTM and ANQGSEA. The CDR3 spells CSVEKTEGTEAFF. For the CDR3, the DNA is TGCAGCGTTGAGAAGACAGAAGGGACTGAAGCTTTCTTT.

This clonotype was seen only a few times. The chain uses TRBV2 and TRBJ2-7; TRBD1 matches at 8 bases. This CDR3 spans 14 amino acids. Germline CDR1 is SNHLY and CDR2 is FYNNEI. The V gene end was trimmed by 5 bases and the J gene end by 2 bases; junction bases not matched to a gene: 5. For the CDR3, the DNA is TGTGCCAGCAGTCGACAGGGGCACCCCTACGAGCAGTACTTC. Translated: CASSRQGHPYEQYF.